This TCR beta chain was sequenced for a study of T cell changes during pregnancy in multiple sclerosis (dated by TCRdb to between 2017 and 2020). For the wider study: The study examined how the T cell repertoire changed over the course of pregnancy in women with multiple sclerosis.

V loses 2 bases at its end and J loses 0 bases; junction bases beyond the gene matches: 4. Sequences MNHEY (CDR1) and SVGAGI (CDR2) are obtained from the germline V gene. Including the terminal cysteine and phenylalanine, the CDR3 comprises 15 residues. Only CDR3 DNA remains: 45 bases, in frame from the first base. On this clone: The antigen it recognizes is unknown. Per-base quality was not reported, and no clone a single base away is much larger than it.

Library preparation employed the immunoSEQ multiplex PCR assay. The table comes from immuneACCESS by way of TCRdb, which keeps in-frame sequences with V and J called. Part of the clones is missing from these tables; in studies checked, under half for an unresolved V gene and the rest for unknown reasons. This sample holds 69,000 or so clones; approximately 92% were observed only once. The leading ten clones occupy about 2.2% of the sample. The V and J segments used are TRBV6-5 and TRBJ2-7; TRBD2 fits 7 bases in the junction. This clonotype originated in a female donor with multiple sclerosis, enrolled in a pregnancy study. The sequencing here drew on peripheral blood, taken before pregnancy. The sequenced DNA: TGTGCCAGCAGTTACGGACTAGAGAGCTCCTACGAGCAGTACTTC. The encoded protein is CASSYGLESSYEQYF.